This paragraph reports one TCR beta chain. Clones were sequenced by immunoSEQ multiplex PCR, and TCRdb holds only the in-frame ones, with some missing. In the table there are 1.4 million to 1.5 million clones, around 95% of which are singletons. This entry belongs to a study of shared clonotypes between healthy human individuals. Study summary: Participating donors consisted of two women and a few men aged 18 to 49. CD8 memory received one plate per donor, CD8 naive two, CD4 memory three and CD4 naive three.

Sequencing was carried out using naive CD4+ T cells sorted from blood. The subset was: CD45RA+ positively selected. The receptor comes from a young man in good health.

The CDR3 loop reads CASSIGPARGSYEQYF. CDR3 nucleotides: TGTGCCAGTAGTATAGGGCCGGCCCGAGGCTCCTACGAGCAGTACTTC. The chain employs TRBV19 and TRBJ2-7; the D is unclear. V was trimmed by 1 base and J by 0 bases, leaving 13 bases between them. The CDR3 runs to 16 residues. Germline V gives CDR1 LNHDA, CDR2 SQIVND (reference sequence).